This TCR beta chain was observed in a study of CXCR3-negative and CXCR3-positive naive CD8 T cells. Study observations and caveats: TRB CDR3s were more hydrophobic in CXCR3-positive than in CXCR3-negative naive cells.

Germline CDR1 is MNHEY and CDR2 is SVGEGT. The CDR3 covers 15 residues. cDNA libraries for TRB were generated by 5' RACE incorporating UMI labels. TCRdb reanalyzed the 5' RACE reads, giving one entry per CDR3 protein sequence and no DNA. The ten most abundant clones cover approximately 0.62% of a sample with about 84,000 distinct CDR3 sequences. A note on this clonotype: Its antigen is unknown.

The chain combines TRBV6-2 or TRBV6-3 with TRBJ2-7; no DNA is available, so the TRBD2 call from TCRdb remains unchecked. The sequenced material came from naive CXCR3+ CD8+ T cells from blood. Indicated subset: CD45RO-CCR7+CD27+CD95- naive CD8+ T cells expressing CXCR3 (TNR3+). This TCR was sampled from a human donor in good health. Some clones in this sample may be carry-over from other donors' samples. The CDR3 sequence is CASSYEAEASYEQYF.